Listed below are T cell receptor beta chains from one sample, sequenced in a study of CD8+ T cells in alopecia areata. The assay was immunoSEQ multiplex PCR, and TCRdb's table has in-frame clones only and misses some. Of nearly 95,000 clones listed, just over 70% are singletons. The sequenced sample was CD8+ T cells sorted from blood, obtained at week 44, from a patient treated with tofacitinib. These TCRs come from a human donor with alopecia areata. CDR3s include the opening cysteine and the closing phenylalanine or tryptophan. Fields, in order: J gene, D gene, clone size, V gene, CDR3 DNA, CDR3 protein. D genes are given only for firm matches. Rows may omit the clone size; those that give it use once, few, many or a size class.

j_gene: TRBJ1-1
d_gene: -
abundance: -
v_gene: TRBV29-1
CDR3nt: TGCAGCGCGAAAAAGAACACTGAAGCTTTCTTT
CDR3aa: CSAKKNTEAFF

j_gene: TRBJ1-5
d_gene: -
abundance: -
v_gene: TRBV19
CDR3nt: TGTGCCAGTAGTACAGGGGCTCAGCCCCAGCATTTT
CDR3aa: CASSTGAQPQHF

j_gene: TRBJ1-2
d_gene: -
abundance: -
v_gene: TRBV29-1
CDR3nt: TGCAGCGTTGAAGGTGTGGCGGATGCTAACTATGGCTACACCTTC
CDR3aa: CSVEGVADANYGYTF

j_gene: TRBJ1-1
d_gene: -
abundance: -
v_gene: TRBV30
CDR3nt: TGTGCCTGGACCAGGAATTTGGGCACTGAAGCTTTCTTT
CDR3aa: CAWTRNLGTEAFF

j_gene: TRBJ2-1
d_gene: -
abundance: -
v_gene: TRBV30
CDR3nt: TGTGCTTGGGTGAATAGCGGCACCAATGAGCAGTTCTTC
CDR3aa: CAWVNSGTNEQFF

j_gene: TRBJ2-3
d_gene: -
abundance: -
v_gene: TRBV7-9
CDR3nt: TGTGCCAGCAGCTTGGGGGACTCTCATTACACAGATACGCAGTATTTT
CDR3aa: CASSLGDSHYTDTQYF

j_gene: TRBJ1-2
d_gene: -
abundance: -
v_gene: TRBV30
CDR3nt: TGTGCTTTACCCAGGGACATCTCCCGCTACACCTTC
CDR3aa: CALPRDISRYTF

j_gene: TRBJ2-1
d_gene: -
abundance: once
v_gene: TRBV29-1
CDR3nt: TGCAGCGGGCTAGGGGGGTACAATGAGCAGTTCTTC
CDR3aa: CSGLGGYNEQFF

j_gene: TRBJ2-3
d_gene: TRBD2
abundance: few
v_gene: TRBV7-8
CDR3nt: TGTGCCAGCAGCTTAGCGAGGGGACTAGCGGTTGATGTGACAGATACGCAGTATTTT
CDR3aa: CASSLARGLAVDVTDTQYF

j_gene: TRBJ2-1
d_gene: TRBD2
abundance: -
v_gene: TRBV10-3
CDR3nt: TGTGCCATCAGTGATTTAGCGGGGGGTCTCAGCTCCTACAATGAGCAGTTCTTC
CDR3aa: CAISDLAGGLSSYNEQFF

j_gene: TRBJ1-1
d_gene: -
abundance: -
v_gene: TRBV4-3
CDR3nt: TGCGCCAGCAGCCAGCACAGGGTAGTCGACACTGAAGCTTTCTTT
CDR3aa: CASSQHRVVDTEAFF

j_gene: TRBJ1-1
d_gene: TRBD1
abundance: -
v_gene: TRBV29-1
CDR3nt: TGCAGCGATGAGACAGGGGGCGTTACTGAAGCTTTCTTT
CDR3aa: CSDETGGVTEAFF

j_gene: TRBJ2-1
d_gene: -
abundance: -
v_gene: TRBV19
CDR3nt: TGTGCCAGTGGTGACTACAATGAGCAGTTCTTC
CDR3aa: CASGDYNEQFF

j_gene: TRBJ2-7
d_gene: TRBD2
abundance: few
v_gene: TRBV12-5
CDR3nt: TGTGCTAGTGGTTCCGGGACTAGCGGGGCTGATGAGCAGTACTTC
CDR3aa: CASGSGTSGADEQYF

j_gene: TRBJ1-2
d_gene: TRBD1
abundance: -
v_gene: TRBV13
CDR3nt: TGTGCCAGCAGCTCGCCGGGACAGGTCTATGGCTACACCTTC
CDR3aa: CASSSPGQVYGYTF

j_gene: TRBJ1-6
d_gene: -
abundance: once
v_gene: TRBV2
CDR3nt: TGTGCCAGCAACAGGCTTAATTCACCCCTCCACTTT
CDR3aa: CASNRLNSPLHF

j_gene: TRBJ2-7
d_gene: TRBD1
abundance: -
v_gene: TRBV15
CDR3nt: TGTGCCGCCCGGGACAGCACCTCCTACGAGCAGTACTTC
CDR3aa: CAARDSTSYEQYF

j_gene: TRBJ2-5
d_gene: -
abundance: -
v_gene: TRBV11-2
CDR3nt: TGTGCCAGCAGTTTTAGTATCGGGGCGCCCGAACAAGAGACCCAGTACTTC
CDR3aa: CASSFSIGAPEQETQYF

j_gene: TRBJ2-5
d_gene: -
abundance: -
v_gene: TRBV29-1
CDR3nt: TGCAGCGTTGAAGGTACTTTGAGGGAGCAGTACTTC
CDR3aa: CSVEGTLREQYF

j_gene: TRBJ2-3
d_gene: -
abundance: -
v_gene: TRBV6-6
CDR3nt: TGTGCCAGCTCCTCCATGGCAGGCAGCACAGATACGCAGTATTTT
CDR3aa: CASSSMAGSTDTQYF

j_gene: TRBJ2-1
d_gene: -
abundance: -
v_gene: TRBV30
CDR3nt: TGTGCCTGGAGTGTGGAGAGGTACAATGAGCAGTTCTTC
CDR3aa: CAWSVERYNEQFF

j_gene: TRBJ1-1
d_gene: TRBD1
abundance: -
v_gene: TRBV4-1
CDR3nt: TGCGCCAGCAGCCTTACAGGGGCCACTGAAGCTTTCTTT
CDR3aa: CASSLTGATEAFF

j_gene: TRBJ1-4
d_gene: -
abundance: -
v_gene: TRBV4-3
CDR3nt: TGCGCCAGCAGCCAAGATAGGGCAGCTGGTGAAAAACTGTTTTTT
CDR3aa: CASSQDRAAGEKLFF

j_gene: TRBJ2-7
d_gene: TRBD2
abundance: -
v_gene: TRBV11-2
CDR3nt: TGTGCCAGCAGCCAAGCTAGCGGGGGCTACGAGCAGTACTTC
CDR3aa: CASSQASGGYEQYF

j_gene: TRBJ2-3
d_gene: -
abundance: -
v_gene: TRBV6-1
CDR3nt: TGTGCCAGCAGTGAACTTGGGTACACAGATACGCAGTATTTT
CDR3aa: CASSELGYTDTQYF

j_gene: TRBJ1-6
d_gene: -
abundance: -
v_gene: TRBV4-3
CDR3nt: TGCGCCAGCAGCCAAGGGGGCAGTCGGAATTCACCCCTCCACTTT
CDR3aa: CASSQGGSRNSPLHF

j_gene: TRBJ1-2
d_gene: -
abundance: -
v_gene: TRBV7-9
CDR3nt: TGTGCCAGCAGCTCCAGTTCCGCCTATGGCTACACCTTC
CDR3aa: CASSSSSAYGYTF

j_gene: TRBJ1-1
d_gene: -
abundance: -
v_gene: TRBV7-2
CDR3nt: TGTGCCAGCAGGTCAGGGTGGGACACTGAAGCTTTCTTT
CDR3aa: CASRSGWDTEAFF

j_gene: TRBJ2-1
d_gene: -
abundance: -
v_gene: TRBV27
CDR3nt: TGTGCCAGCAGTCCTGCCGCGGGGTATGAGCAGTTCTTC
CDR3aa: CASSPAAGYEQFF

j_gene: TRBJ1-3
d_gene: -
abundance: -
v_gene: TRBV4-3
CDR3nt: TGCGCCAGCAGCCCCAGTTGGCCGGGCTCTGGAAACACCATATATTTT
CDR3aa: CASSPSWPGSGNTIYF

j_gene: TRBJ1-2
d_gene: TRBD1
abundance: -
v_gene: TRBV5-1
CDR3nt: TGCGCCAGCAGCTTGGGACAGGGACTTAACTATGGCTACACCTTC
CDR3aa: CASSLGQGLNYGYTF

j_gene: TRBJ2-4
d_gene: -
abundance: -
v_gene: TRBV6-5
CDR3nt: TGTGCCAGCAGTCCGTCGGCGGGCGCCAAAAACATTCAGTACTTC
CDR3aa: CASSPSAGAKNIQYF

j_gene: TRBJ2-7
d_gene: -
abundance: -
v_gene: TRBV11-2
CDR3nt: TGTGCCAGCAGCTTTTCCCCGGCAGAGTTCTACGAGCAGTACTTC
CDR3aa: CASSFSPAEFYEQYF

j_gene: TRBJ2-2
d_gene: TRBD2
abundance: -
v_gene: TRBV14
CDR3nt: TGTGCCAGCAGCCCACAGCGGGGGGCGAACACCGGGGAGCTGTTTTTT
CDR3aa: CASSPQRGANTGELFF

j_gene: TRBJ1-1
d_gene: -
abundance: -
v_gene: TRBV5-1
CDR3nt: TGCGCCAGCAGCCTCCGGACGGTGAACACTGAAGCTTTCTTT
CDR3aa: CASSLRTVNTEAFF

j_gene: TRBJ1-2
d_gene: -
abundance: -
v_gene: TRBV29-1
CDR3nt: TGCAGCGTTGAAGATCTTCATGGGGATCCATTCTATGGCTACACCTTC
CDR3aa: CSVEDLHGDPFYGYTF

j_gene: TRBJ1-1
d_gene: -
abundance: -
v_gene: TRBV19
CDR3nt: TGTGCCAGTAGTATGACTAACACTGAAGCTTTCTTT
CDR3aa: CASSMTNTEAFF

j_gene: TRBJ1-2
d_gene: -
abundance: -
v_gene: TRBV13
CDR3nt: TGTGCCAGCAGCTTAGGCGAGGGCCGAGCTAACTATGGCTACACCTTC
CDR3aa: CASSLGEGRANYGYTF

j_gene: TRBJ1-1
d_gene: -
abundance: -
v_gene: TRBV4-3
CDR3nt: TGCGCCAGCAGCCAAGGACCAGGGAACACTGAAGCTTTCTTT
CDR3aa: CASSQGPGNTEAFF

j_gene: TRBJ2-6
d_gene: -
abundance: -
v_gene: TRBV6-5
CDR3nt: TGTGCCAGCAGTTACTCGGTCGCTGGGGCCAACGTCCTGACTTTC
CDR3aa: CASSYSVAGANVLTF

j_gene: TRBJ2-1
d_gene: -
abundance: -
v_gene: TRBV2
CDR3nt: TGTGCCAGCAGTGAACCTAGATACAATGAGCAGTTCTTC
CDR3aa: CASSEPRYNEQFF

j_gene: TRBJ2-1
d_gene: TRBD1
abundance: -
v_gene: TRBV5-1
CDR3nt: TGCGCCAGCAGCTTGGGAGTGGGGACAGAATACAATGAGCAGTTCTTC
CDR3aa: CASSLGVGTEYNEQFF

j_gene: TRBJ1-1
d_gene: TRBD1
abundance: -
v_gene: TRBV10-2
CDR3nt: TGCGCCAGCAGCTTCGGACGGACAGGGATGAACACTGAAGCTTTCTTT
CDR3aa: CASSFGRTGMNTEAFF

j_gene: TRBJ2-5
d_gene: TRBD2
abundance: once
v_gene: TRBV7-9
CDR3nt: TGTGCCAGCAGCTTAGTAATGGCGGGGGGTCAAGAGACCCAGTACTTC
CDR3aa: CASSLVMAGGQETQYF

j_gene: TRBJ2-3
d_gene: -
abundance: -
v_gene: TRBV29-1
CDR3nt: TGCAGCGTTGTTCACATAGAGAATACGCAGTATTTT
CDR3aa: CSVVHIENTQYF

j_gene: TRBJ2-4
d_gene: -
abundance: -
v_gene: TRBV29-1
CDR3nt: TGCAGCGTCGGCAAGAGTGTGGGCGAAAACATTCAGTACTTC
CDR3aa: CSVGKSVGENIQYF

j_gene: TRBJ2-7
d_gene: -
abundance: few
v_gene: TRBV6-1
CDR3nt: TGTGCCAGCAGTGAAGGGGGCTCCTACTACGAGCAGTACTTC
CDR3aa: CASSEGGSYYEQYF

j_gene: TRBJ2-1
d_gene: TRBD2
abundance: -
v_gene: TRBV29-1
CDR3nt: TGCAGCGTACTGGGACTAGCGGAATACAATGAGCAGTTCTTC
CDR3aa: CSVLGLAEYNEQFF

j_gene: TRBJ2-3
d_gene: TRBD1
abundance: -
v_gene: TRBV29-1
CDR3nt: TGCAGCGTGGGGACAGGGAGTAGCACAGATACGCAGTATTTT
CDR3aa: CSVGTGSSTDTQYF

j_gene: TRBJ1-1
d_gene: -
abundance: -
v_gene: TRBV4-1
CDR3nt: TGCGCCAGCAGCCAAGATCGTGACAGCCCTCGGGTGAACACTGAAGCTTTCTTT
CDR3aa: CASSQDRDSPRVNTEAFF

j_gene: TRBJ1-1
d_gene: -
abundance: -
v_gene: TRBV30
CDR3nt: TGTGCCTGGAGTAGGGACCGGCGGAACACTGAAGCTTTCTTT
CDR3aa: CAWSRDRRNTEAFF

j_gene: TRBJ1-1
d_gene: TRBD1
abundance: -
v_gene: TRBV5-1
CDR3nt: TGCGCCAGCAGCGTCAAACAGGGGGCGGACACTGAAGCTTTCTTT
CDR3aa: CASSVKQGADTEAFF

j_gene: TRBJ2-1
d_gene: -
abundance: -
v_gene: TRBV30
CDR3nt: TGTGCCTGGAGTCTCCTCCATGAGCAGTTCTTC
CDR3aa: CAWSLLHEQFF

j_gene: TRBJ2-2
d_gene: TRBD2
abundance: once
v_gene: TRBV7-9
CDR3nt: TGTGCCAGCTATGACGGGGGGTCAGCCGGGGAGCTGTTTTTT
CDR3aa: CASYDGGSAGELFF

j_gene: TRBJ2-3
d_gene: -
abundance: -
v_gene: TRBV7-8
CDR3nt: TGTGCCAGCAGCTTAACTGGGGGCCTTAGCACAGATACGCAGTATTTT
CDR3aa: CASSLTGGLSTDTQYF